This TCR beta chain was sequenced in a study of PD-1 blockade in classical Hodgkin lymphoma. In the study overall: Treatment was intravenous nivolumab, 3 mg/kg every 2 weeks, until progression. Study-level results: Before treatment, TCR diversity in newly diagnosed patients was reportedly lower than in healthy donors. Patients starting nivolumab less than 1 year after ASCT had lower diversity and were excluded from later analyses.

A note on this clone: The antigen is not known.

Sequencing used immunoSEQ multiplex PCR; TCRdb keeps in-frame clones, though not all of them. The table shows just over 25,000 clones, with under 90% occurring only once. Relapse was seen in all patients after autologous stem cell transplantation, and brentuximab vedotin exposure was variable. Patients showed best responses of complete response, partial response or progressive disease. This clonotype originated in a human donor with classical Hodgkin lymphoma. Sample: peripheral blood mononuclear cells (PBMCs), taken at baseline.

The DNA for the CDR3 is TGTGCCAGCAGCCGTACCCTCGCAGCTAACTATGGCTACACCTTC. Translation: CASSRTLAANYGYTF. The chain couples TRBV6-5 to TRBJ1-2; unclear D gene. From germline, CDR1 is MNHEY and CDR2 SVGAGI. The V end lost 6 bases, the J end lost 0 bases, and 14 bases lay between the germline ends. The CDR3 contains 15 residues.